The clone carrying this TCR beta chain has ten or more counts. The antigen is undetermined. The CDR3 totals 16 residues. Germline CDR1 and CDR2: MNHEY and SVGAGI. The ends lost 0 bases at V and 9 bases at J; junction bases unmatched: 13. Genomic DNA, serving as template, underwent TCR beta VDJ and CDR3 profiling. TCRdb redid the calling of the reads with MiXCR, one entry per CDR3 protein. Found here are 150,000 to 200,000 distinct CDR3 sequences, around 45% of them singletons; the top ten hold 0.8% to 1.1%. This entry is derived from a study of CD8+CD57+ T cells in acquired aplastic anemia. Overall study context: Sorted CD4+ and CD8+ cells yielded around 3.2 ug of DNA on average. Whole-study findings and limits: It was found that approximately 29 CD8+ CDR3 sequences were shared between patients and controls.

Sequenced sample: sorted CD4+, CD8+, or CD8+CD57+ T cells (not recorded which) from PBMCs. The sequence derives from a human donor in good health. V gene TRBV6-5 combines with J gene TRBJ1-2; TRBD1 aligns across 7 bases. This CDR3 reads CASSYSITGQKGSYTF. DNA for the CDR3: TGTGCCAGCAGTTACTCGATAACGGGACAGAAGGGAAGCTACACCTTC.